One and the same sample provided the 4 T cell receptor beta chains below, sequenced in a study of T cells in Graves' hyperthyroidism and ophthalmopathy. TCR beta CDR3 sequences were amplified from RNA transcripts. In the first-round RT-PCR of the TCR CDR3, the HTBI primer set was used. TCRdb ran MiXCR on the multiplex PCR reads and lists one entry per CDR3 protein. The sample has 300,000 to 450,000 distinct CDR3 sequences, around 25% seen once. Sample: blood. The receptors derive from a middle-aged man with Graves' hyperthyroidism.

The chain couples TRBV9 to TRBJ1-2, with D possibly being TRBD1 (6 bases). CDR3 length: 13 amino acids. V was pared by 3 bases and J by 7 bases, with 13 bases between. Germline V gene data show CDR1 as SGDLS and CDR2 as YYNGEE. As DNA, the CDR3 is TGTGCCAGCAGCGGTACAGGGACGGGTGGCTACACCTTC. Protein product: CASSGTGTGGYTF.

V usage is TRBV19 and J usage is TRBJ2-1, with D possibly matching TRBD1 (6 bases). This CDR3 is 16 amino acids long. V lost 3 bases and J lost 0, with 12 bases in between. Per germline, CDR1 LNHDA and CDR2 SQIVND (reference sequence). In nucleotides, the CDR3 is TGTGCCAGTAGTATGTCTGGACAGAGCTCCTACAATGAGCAGTTCTTC. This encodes CASSMSGQSSYNEQFF. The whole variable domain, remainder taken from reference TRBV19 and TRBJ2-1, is DGGITQSPKYLFRKEGQNVTLSCEQNLNHDAMYWYRQDPGQGLRLIYYSQIVNDFQKGDIAEGYSVSREKKESFPLTVTSAQKNPTAFYLCASSMSGQSSYNEQFFGPGTRLTVL.

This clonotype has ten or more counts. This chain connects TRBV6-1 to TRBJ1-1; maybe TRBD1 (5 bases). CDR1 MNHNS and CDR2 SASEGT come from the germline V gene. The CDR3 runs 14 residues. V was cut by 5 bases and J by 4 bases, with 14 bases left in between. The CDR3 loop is CASSHSRDGTEAFF. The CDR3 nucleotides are TGTGCCAGCAGTCACTCCAGGGATGGCACTGAAGCTTTCTTT.

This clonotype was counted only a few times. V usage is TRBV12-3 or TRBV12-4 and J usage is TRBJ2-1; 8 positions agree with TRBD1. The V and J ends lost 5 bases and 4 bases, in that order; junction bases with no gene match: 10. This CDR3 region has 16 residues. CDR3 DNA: TGTGCCAGCAGTCCCCGAGGGCAGGGGGCTTACAATGAGCAGTTCTTC. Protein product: CASSPRGQGAYNEQFF.